Listed below are T cell receptor beta chains from one sample, sequenced in a study of blood T cell repertoires in COVID-19. Repertoires were generated with immunoSEQ multiplex PCR, while TCRdb's copy carries only in-frame clones and drops some. The profile covers about 140,000 clones, with more than 70% appearing a single time and 4.5% to 6% taken by the ten largest. The specimen sequenced was PBMCs or T cells enriched from blood (not recorded which). The receptors were sampled from a man aged 40-55 years with acute COVID-19. CDR3s include the opening cysteine and the closing phenylalanine or tryptophan. The D gene is left open where the match is weak. Clone size is shown for a subset of rows, as once, few, many or a class of expanded clone.

j_gene: TRBJ1-4; v_gene: TRBV28; len: 14; d_gene: TRBD1; abundance: NA; CDR3aa: CASTPRGLVEKLFF; CDR3nt: TGTGCCAGCACACCGAGGGGGCTGGTTGAAAAACTGTTTTTT
j_gene: TRBJ1-1; v_gene: TRBV5-1; len: 15; d_gene: TRBD1; abundance: NA; CDR3aa: CASSHGQGLNTEAFF; CDR3nt: TGCGCCAGCAGCCATGGACAGGGGCTGAACACTGAAGCTTTCTTT
j_gene: TRBJ1-4; v_gene: TRBV15; len: 12; d_gene: NA; abundance: NA; CDR3aa: CATSRDREGLFF; CDR3nt: TGTGCCACCAGCAGAGATAGGGAGGGACTGTTTTTT
j_gene: TRBJ1-2; v_gene: TRBV5-1; len: 13; d_gene: NA; abundance: NA; CDR3aa: CASSYDGDYGYTF; CDR3nt: TGCGCCAGCAGCTACGATGGAGACTATGGCTACACCTTC
j_gene: TRBJ2-7; v_gene: TRBV30; len: 13; d_gene: NA; abundance: NA; CDR3aa: CAWSVYSSYEQYF; CDR3nt: TGTGCCTGGAGTGTTTACAGCAGCTACGAGCAGTACTTC
j_gene: TRBJ1-5; v_gene: TRBV20-1; len: 15; d_gene: NA; abundance: few; CDR3aa: CSASSGSEGNQPQHF; CDR3nt: TGCAGTGCTAGTAGCGGGTCGGAGGGCAATCAGCCCCAGCATTTT
j_gene: TRBJ2-7; v_gene: TRBV4-3; len: 16; d_gene: NA; abundance: NA; CDR3aa: CASSQEVSGVIYEQYF; CDR3nt: TGCGCCAGCAGCCAAGAAGTGTCAGGGGTCATCTACGAGCAGTACTTC
j_gene: TRBJ2-1; v_gene: TRBV14; len: 13; d_gene: NA; abundance: NA; CDR3aa: CASSHGRGVEQFF; CDR3nt: TGTGCCAGCAGCCACGGGCGGGGCGTTGAGCAGTTCTTC
j_gene: TRBJ2-2; v_gene: TRBV30; len: 16; d_gene: TRBD1; abundance: once; CDR3aa: CAWRVRRQGRPGELFF; CDR3nt: TGTGCCTGGAGAGTAAGAAGACAGGGGCGGCCCGGGGAGCTGTTTTTT
j_gene: TRBJ1-3; v_gene: TRBV5-4; len: 17; d_gene: NA; abundance: NA; CDR3aa: CASSLDGLLSSGNTIYF; CDR3nt: TGTGCCAGCAGCTTGGATGGGCTCCTGAGCTCTGGAAACACCATATATTTT
j_gene: TRBJ2-3; v_gene: TRBV5-4; len: 17; d_gene: TRBD2; abundance: NA; CDR3aa: CASRHLLAGGSGDTQYF; CDR3nt: TGTGCCAGCCGGCACCTACTAGCGGGGGGCTCTGGAGATACGCAGTATTTT
j_gene: TRBJ1-6; v_gene: TRBV28; len: 13; d_gene: NA; abundance: NA; CDR3aa: CASRHSGNSPLHF; CDR3nt: TGTGCCAGCAGACACTCAGGCAATTCACCCCTCCACTTT
j_gene: TRBJ2-7; v_gene: TRBV3-1/TRBV3-2; len: 12; d_gene: TRBD2; abundance: NA; CDR3aa: CASRGDSYEQYF; CDR3nt: TGTGCCTCTCGGGGGGACTCCTACGAGCAGTACTTC
j_gene: TRBJ1-1; v_gene: TRBV5-6; len: 13; d_gene: NA; abundance: few; CDR3aa: CASSQGLDTEAFF; CDR3nt: TGTGCCAGCAGCCAGGGGTTGGACACTGAAGCTTTCTTT
j_gene: TRBJ1-6; v_gene: TRBV3-1/TRBV3-2; len: 15; d_gene: NA; abundance: NA; CDR3aa: CASSQDSTGISPLHF; CDR3nt: TGTGCCAGCAGCCAAGATTCTACAGGGATTTCACCCCTCCACTTT
j_gene: TRBJ2-5; v_gene: TRBV5-4; len: 15; d_gene: TRBD2; abundance: NA; CDR3aa: CASSLGGRAVETQYF; CDR3nt: TGTGCCAGCAGCTTAGGCGGGAGGGCCGTAGAGACCCAGTACTTC
j_gene: TRBJ1-1; v_gene: TRBV27; len: 16; d_gene: NA; abundance: few; CDR3aa: CASSPLRTVTNTEAFF; CDR3nt: TGTGCCAGCAGCCCTTTGCGGACAGTGACGAACACTGAAGCTTTCTTT
j_gene: TRBJ2-3; v_gene: TRBV5-1; len: 15; d_gene: TRBD2; abundance: NA; CDR3aa: CASSISGRAEDTQYF; CDR3nt: TGCGCCAGCAGCATTAGCGGGAGGGCCGAAGATACGCAGTATTTT
j_gene: TRBJ2-4; v_gene: TRBV7-2; len: 15; d_gene: TRBD1; abundance: NA; CDR3aa: CASSLAGSRGNIQYF; CDR3nt: TGTGCCAGCAGCTTAGCGGGCTCCAGGGGGAACATTCAGTACTTC
j_gene: TRBJ2-7; v_gene: TRBV11-2; len: 13; d_gene: NA; abundance: NA; CDR3aa: CASSQNPGYEQYF; CDR3nt: TGTGCCAGCAGCCAAAACCCAGGCTACGAGCAGTACTTC
j_gene: TRBJ2-1; v_gene: TRBV5-1; len: 16; d_gene: TRBD2; abundance: few; CDR3aa: CASSLADGLAGDEQFF; CDR3nt: TGCGCCAGCAGCTTGGCCGATGGACTAGCAGGCGATGAGCAGTTCTTC
j_gene: TRBJ1-5; v_gene: TRBV7-2; len: 16; d_gene: NA; abundance: NA; CDR3aa: CASSLEGSYSNQPQHF; CDR3nt: TGTGCCAGCAGCTTAGAGGGGTCTTATAGCAATCAGCCCCAGCATTTT
j_gene: TRBJ2-1; v_gene: TRBV5-4; len: 16; d_gene: TRBD1; abundance: NA; CDR3aa: CASSLGGQDSYNEQFF; CDR3nt: TGTGCCAGCAGCTTGGGGGGACAGGACTCCTACAATGAGCAGTTCTTC
j_gene: TRBJ1-2; v_gene: TRBV9; len: 17; d_gene: TRBD1; abundance: NA; CDR3aa: CASSDRDRGLRKYGYTF; CDR3nt: TGTGCCAGCAGCGACCGGGACAGGGGGCTTCGGAAATATGGCTACACCTTC
j_gene: TRBJ2-3; v_gene: TRBV7-9; len: 15; d_gene: NA; abundance: NA; CDR3aa: CASTPRGRRTDTQYF; CDR3nt: TGTGCCAGCACCCCTCGTGGGAGGAGAACAGATACGCAGTATTTT
j_gene: TRBJ1-1; v_gene: TRBV7-8; len: 16; d_gene: NA; abundance: NA; CDR3aa: CASSLESGDVNTEAFF; CDR3nt: TGTGCCAGCAGCTTAGAGTCGGGGGATGTGAACACTGAAGCTTTCTTT
j_gene: TRBJ1-1; v_gene: TRBV24-1; len: 13; d_gene: TRBD1; abundance: NA; CDR3aa: CATSSRGATEAFF; CDR3nt: TGTGCCACCAGTTCCAGGGGGGCCACTGAAGCTTTCTTT
j_gene: TRBJ2-1; v_gene: TRBV5-1; len: 15; d_gene: TRBD2; abundance: NA; CDR3aa: CASSSPSGGPEEQFF; CDR3nt: TGCGCCAGCAGCTCGCCTAGCGGGGGGCCGGAGGAGCAGTTCTTC
j_gene: TRBJ2-2; v_gene: TRBV6-2/TRBV6-3; len: 17; d_gene: NA; abundance: NA; CDR3aa: CASSLDSGGAVTGELFF; CDR3nt: TGTGCCAGCAGCTTGGATAGCGGAGGGGCCGTCACCGGGGAGCTGTTTTTT
j_gene: TRBJ1-5; v_gene: TRBV19; len: 15; d_gene: NA; abundance: NA; CDR3aa: CASRDIPLSNQPQHF; CDR3nt: TGTGCCAGTAGGGACATCCCGCTAAGCAATCAGCCCCAGCATTTT